This T cell receptor (beta chain) was sequenced in a study of T cell repertoires in cytomegalovirus infection. Study-wide background: CMV infection and matching HLA type were both indicated by public TCR beta signatures. Study-wide findings and caveats: What dominated the ex vivo response were HLA-C-restricted CMV-specific TCR beta clonotypes.

The CDR3 runs 16 residues. The trim removed 1 base at V and 2 bases at J, leaving 6 bases unmatched. Germline assignment: CDR1 SEHNR and CDR2 FQNEAQ (reference sequence). One entry per CDR3 protein, called by TCRdb with MiXCR from the reads. This table holds hundreds of thousands of distinct CDR3 sequences, 9.6% found once. This clonotype occurred many times. Its antigen is not identified. This sequence was found in a human donor in good health (CMV status not recorded). Some clones in this sample may be carry-over from other donors' samples. The chain carries TRBV7-9 and TRBJ1-2; TRBD1 aligns across 8 bases. The sequenced sample consisted of PBMCs. The DNA of the CDR3 is TGTGCCAGCAGCTTAGGGTCCGCAGGGGGCAACTATGGCTACACCTTC. Translating gives CASSLGSAGGNYGYTF.